One and the same sample provided the 10 T cell receptor beta chains below, sequenced in a study of T cells in Graves' hyperthyroidism and ophthalmopathy (dated by TCRdb to the late 2010s). Receptors were amplified or captured by multiplex PCR. Sequenced using an Illumina HiSeq 2000. The TCR beta CDR3 regions were amplified from the RNA transcripts. The TCR CDR3 was subjected to a first round of RT-PCR using the HTBI primer set and the Qiagen OneStep RT-PCR kit. Using fastp trimming at Q25 and MiXCR clonotype assembly, TCRdb reanalyzed the public sequencing data and kept in-frame beta chains. Here each entry gathers all rows of one CDR3 protein and keeps the most common genes and DNA. This sample holds 690,000 or so distinct CDR3 sequences; about 19% were observed only once. Jointly, the top ten make up 16% of the sample. The specimen sequenced was blood. Source of these receptors: a woman aged 45 to 65 with Graves' hyperthyroidism that later progressed to Graves' ophthalmopathy.

Notes on this clonotype: A much larger clone differs from this one at a single base, so this may be a read error. This chain joins TRBV20-1 and TRBJ1-5, with a possible D match to TRBD1 (5 bases). The CDR3 is 13 residues long. CDR1 is DFQATT and CDR2 is SNEGSKA in the germline V gene (reference sequence). CDR3 in amino acids: CSALKGPNQPQQF. CDR3 sequence (DNA): TGCAGTGCCCTGAAGGGGCCTAATCAGCCCCAGCAATTT.

This clonotype has just a few counts. V gene TRBV5-4 combines with J gene TRBJ1-1; D might be TRBD1 (6 bases). The CDR3 covers 14 residues. Trimming stripped 4 bases from V and 5 bases from J, with 15 bases between. Per the germline V gene, CDR1 is SGHNT and CDR2 is YYREEE (reference sequence). Here the CDR3 reads CASSPPTGKTEAFF. The CDR3, as DNA: TGTGCCAGCAGCCCGCCGACAGGCAAAACTGAAGCTTTCTTT.

This clonotype was counted at least ten times. This chain connects TRBV12-3 or TRBV12-4 to TRBJ2-5, with 9 bases matching TRBD1. The J segment lost 5 bases and the V segment lost 6 bases, leaving 10 bases of the junction unmatched. This CDR3 is built from 15 residues. The CDR3, as DNA: TGTGCCAGCAGCCCAACCGGGACAGGGCTGGAGACCCAGTACTTC. Its protein product is CASSPTGTGLETQYF.

This clonotype was counted only a few times. The J gene is TRBJ1-5, the V gene TRBV2; the D gene is possibly TRBD1 (6 bases). V was clipped by 5 bases and J by 4 bases, with 18 bases between them. Germline assignment: CDR1 SNHLY and CDR2 FYNNEI. The CDR3 has 16 residues. This CDR3 reads CASSKTRQVWNQPQHF. The DNA of the CDR3 is TGTGCCAGCAGTAAGACTCGACAGGTCTGGAATCAGCCCCAGCATTTT.

This clonotype was observed a few times. V gene TRBV5-8 combines with J gene TRBJ2-3; D is uncertain. The CDR3 is 13 residues long. Trimming took off 9 bases at V and 1 base at J, with 12 bases between the two ends. Germline values: CDR1 SGHTS, CDR2 YDEGEE. CDR3 DNA sequence: TGTGCCACCGCACCAGGCGGCACAGATACGCAGTATTTT. Protein: CATAPGGTDTQYF. The whole variable domain, filled in from reference TRBV5-8 and TRBJ2-3, reads EAGVTQSPTHLIKTRGQQATLRCSPISGHTSVYWYQQALGLGLQFLLWYDEGEERNRGNFPPRFSGRQFPNYSSELNVNALELEDSALYLCATAPGGTDTQYFGPGTRLTVL.

This rearrangement joins TRBV2 to TRBJ2-1; D is uncertain. Trimming took 6 bases from V and 5 from J, leaving 14 bases between them. Germline-derived CDR1 and CDR2 are SNHLY and FYNNEI. The CDR3 covers 14 residues. CDR3: CASRNSYIDNEQFF. The DNA for the CDR3 is TGTGCCAGCAGGAACAGCTACATTGACAATGAGCAGTTCTTC.

This clonotype was observed at least ten times. The gene calls are TRBV12-3 or TRBV12-4 and TRBJ1-5; D ambiguous. This CDR3 is built from 14 residues. The V end was cut by 6 bases, the J end by 0 bases, with 9 bases between. The CDR3 DNA reads as TGTGCCAGCAGCCGAGACATTAGCAATCAGCCCCAGCATTTT. It encodes CASSRDISNQPQHF.

The chain joins TRBV20-1 to TRBJ1-2, with 7 bases fitting TRBD1. The trim removed 0 bases at V and 8 bases at J, leaving 9 bases unmatched. The germline V gene encodes CDR1 DFQATT and CDR2 SNEGSKA (reference sequence). The CDR3 consists of 14 residues. The CDR3 nucleotides are TGCAGTGCTAGAGATTACACTGGACAGGAAGGCTACACCTTC. Protein sequence: CSARDYTGQEGYTF.

This clonotype has a count of ten or more. The chain uses TRBV18 and TRBJ1-5; 9 bases line up with TRBD1. Germline-derived CDR1 and CDR2 are KGHSH and LQKENI. V dropped 2 bases and J dropped 3; count of bases not matched to a gene: 8. There are 17 residues in the CDR3. Here the CDR3 reads CASSPSTGQGNNQPQHF. As DNA, the CDR3 is TGTGCCAGCTCACCATCAACCGGACAGGGGAACAATCAGCCCCAGCATTTT.

The rearrangement joins TRBV7-6 to TRBJ1-3, with TRBD1 matching over 8 bases. V was pared by 2 bases and J by 2 bases, with 11 bases of the junction left unmatched. The CDR3 covers 18 residues. Germline loops: CDR1 SGHVS, CDR2 FNYEAQ. CDR3 region: CASSLPGGLVRTGNTIYF. The CDR3 DNA reads TGTGCCAGCAGCTTACCAGGGGGCCTAGTAAGAACTGGAAACACCATATATTTT.